A single sample gave rise to the 31 T cell receptor beta chains below, sequenced in a study of blood T cell repertoires in COVID-19. Profiled with immunoSEQ multiplex PCR; TCRdb holds only in-frame clones, not every one. Of fewer than 400,000 clones in the sample, around 92% were seen once. Material: peripheral blood. Receptor source: a woman in her thirties with COVID-19, enrolled during active disease.

This clone showed up just once. The chain is built from TRBV29-1 and TRBJ2-1; D is possibly TRBD2 (5 bases). There are 11 residues in the CDR3. Germline CDR1 is SQVTM and CDR2 is ANQGSEA. V was pared by 6 bases and J by 4 bases, with 7 bases between. The CDR3 bases are TGCAGCGTCGGAGGATACAATGAGCAGTTCTTC. This encodes CSVGGYNEQFF.

The J gene is TRBJ2-5, the V gene TRBV13, with TRBD1 matching 8 bases. This CDR3 comprises 14 residues. Germline V gene lookup returns CDR1 PRHDT and CDR2 FYEKMQ (reference sequence). V lost 5 bases, J lost 4 bases, and 6 bases stayed unmatched. CDR3 protein: CASSAQGAGETQYF. DNA for the CDR3: TGTGCCAGCAGCGCCCAGGGGGCCGGAGAGACCCAGTACTTC.

The V gene is TRBV7-6, the J gene TRBJ2-2, with 11 bases that match TRBD1. The CDR3 covers 19 residues. The V gene's germline CDR1 is SGHVS and CDR2 FNYEAQ. With 1 base clipped from V and 5 bases from J, the junction kept 12 bases outside the gene matches. This CDR3 reads CASSLDLADRGRPTGELFF. DNA for the CDR3: TGTGCCAGCAGCTTAGACTTGGCGGACAGGGGGCGTCCAACCGGGGAGCTGTTTTTT.

The chain recombines TRBV2 with TRBJ2-1; D not certain. Germline assignment: CDR1 SNHLY and CDR2 FYNNEI. Trimming pared 5 bases from V and 3 bases from J, leaving 14 bases between. The CDR3 runs to 15 residues. The CDR3 nucleotides are TGTGCCAGCAGTCAAGACAATCCACACTACAATGAGCAGTTCTTC. Translating gives CASSQDNPHYNEQFF. The entire variable domain, with the rest obtained from reference TRBV2 and TRBJ2-1, is as follows: EPEVTQTPSHQVTQMGQEVILRCVPISNHLYFYWYRQILGQKVEFLVSFYNNEISEKSEIFDDQFSVERPDGSNFTLKIRSTKLEDSAMYFCASSQDNPHYNEQFFGPGTRLTVL.

The CDR3 here is CASTWGIAGTGGREKLFF. The CDR3 DNA follows: TGTGCCAGCACCTGGGGGATCGCCGGGACAGGGGGCAGAGAAAAACTGTTTTTT. The chain links TRBV7-9 to TRBJ1-4; 12 bases line up with TRBD1. Per the germline V gene, CDR1 is SEHNR and CDR2 is FQNEAQ (reference sequence). CDR3 length equals 18 residues. Unmatched junction bases numbered 17, after V lost 7 bases and J lost 8 bases.

The chain uses TRBV18 and TRBJ2-3; TRBD1 is a possible D gene (5 bases). The CDR3 extends over 13 amino acids. Germline assignment: CDR1 KGHSH and CDR2 LQKENI. Trimming removed 4 bases at V and 5 bases at J, with 10 bases between. CDR3 nucleotide sequence: TGTGCCAGCTCACGTAATACAGGAGATACGCAGTATTTT. The encoded protein is CASSRNTGDTQYF.

The table lists this clone with a count of one. The V gene is TRBV6-5, the J gene TRBJ1-3, with 9 bases fitting TRBD1. The CDR3 totals 15 residues. The V gene end was trimmed by 7 bases and the J gene end by 2 bases; junction bases not matched to a gene: 6. Germline V gene sequence: CDR1 MNHEY, CDR2 SVGAGI. The CDR3 DNA sequence: TGTGCCAGCACATTAAACAGGGGGCCTGGAAACACCATATATTTT. Amino acid sequence: CASTLNRGPGNTIYF.

V and J are TRBV6-2 or TRBV6-3 and TRBJ2-2; 7 bases are a match to TRBD1. Per the germline V gene, CDR1 is MNHEY and CDR2 is SVGEGT. This CDR3 spans 12 amino acids. V shed 5 bases, J shed 7 bases, and the junction held 1 base outside the gene matches. Here the CDR3 DNA reads TGTGCCAGCAGTGACAGGGTCGGGGAGCTGTTTTTT. Encoded protein: CASSDRVGELFF.

CDR3 residues: CASSDLAGASITTDTQYF. CDR3 DNA: TGTGCCAGCAGTGACTTAGCGGGGGCCTCCATAACCACAGATACGCAGTATTTT. The chain couples TRBV2 to TRBJ2-3; the match to TRBD2 covers 9 bases. This CDR3 contains 18 residues. Looked up from germline, CDR1 is SNHLY and CDR2 is FYNNEI. V was clipped by 3 bases and J by 2 bases; unmatched bases: 12.

The V gene is TRBV18, the J gene TRBJ2-3, with D possibly being TRBD2 (5 bases). The length of the CDR3 is 13 residues. Germline CDR1 KGHSH, CDR2 LQKENI. Between the trimmed V and J ends, which lost 5 bases and 4 bases, there was a span of 10 bases. CDR3 protein: CASSSGNSDTQYF. For the CDR3, the DNA is TGTGCCAGCTCATCGGGGAATTCAGATACGCAGTATTTT.

The chain joins TRBV15 to TRBJ1-4, with 7 bases fitting TRBD1. After removal of 4 bases from V and 7 bases from J, the junction contained 3 bases not matched to a gene. This CDR3 region has 13 residues. CDR1 LNHNV and CDR2 YYDKDF come from the germline V gene (reference sequence). CDR3 protein: CATSIGGGEKLFF. CDR3 coding DNA: TGTGCCACCAGCATAGGGGGCGGTGAAAAACTGTTTTTT.

The rearrangement uses TRBV3-1 (or the pseudogene TRBV3-2) and TRBJ1-1; D not resolved. CDR1 is LGHDT and CDR2 is YNNKEL in the germline V gene (reference sequence). The V end lost 0 bases, the J end lost 8 bases, and 7 bases lay between the germline ends. This CDR3 comprises 12 residues. CDR3 coding DNA: TGTGCCAGCAGCCAAGATCGGGGAGAAGCTTTCTTT. This encodes CASSQDRGEAFF.

Here the CDR3 DNA reads TGTGCCATCAGTGAGTCCCCGGACAGGGGACACACTGAAGCTTTCTTT. The encoded protein is CAISESPDRGHTEAFF. The J gene is TRBJ1-1, the V gene TRBV10-3, with 9 bases that match TRBD1. CDR3 length: 16 residues. Germline CDR1 ENHRY, CDR2 SYGVKD. V gave up 0 bases and J gave up 3 bases; unmatched junction bases: 5.

This chain uses TRBV6-1 with TRBJ2-2; D unresolved. The CDR3 has 14 amino acids. CDR1 MNHNS and CDR2 SASEGT come from the germline V gene. V dropped 3 bases and J dropped 1 base, with 6 bases sitting between them. CDR3 in amino acids: CASSEVRNTGELFF. The CDR3, as DNA: TGTGCCAGCAGTGAGGTCAGGAACACCGGGGAGCTGTTTTTT.

The chain is built from TRBV6-5 and TRBJ2-3; possibly TRBD1 for D (6 bases). V lost 2 bases to trimming and J lost 3 bases, with 6 bases between them. CDR1 and CDR2 (germline): MNHEY, SVGAGI. The CDR3 is 13 residues long. CDR3 sequence: CASSYQGTDTQYF. CDR3 in DNA: TGTGCCAGCAGTTACCAGGGGACAGATACGCAGTATTTT.

J is TRBJ1-6 and V is TRBV6-1, with D uncertain. The CDR3 contains 11 residues. V was cut by 2 bases and J by 17 bases, with 10 bases left in between. Germline CDR1 MNHNS, CDR2 SASEGT. The CDR3 bases are TGTGCCAGCAGTGAACGGCGGGGAGTCCACTTT. This codes for CASSERRGVHF.

CDR3 nucleotide sequence: TGTGCCAGCAGCTCAACCGACAGGGGCCTGAACAATGAGCAGTTCTTC. Encoded protein: CASSSTDRGLNNEQFF. The gene calls are TRBV5-5 and TRBJ2-1; 8 nucleotides align to TRBD1. Germline values: CDR1 SGHKS, CDR2 YYEKEE (reference sequence). The CDR3 is made up of 16 amino acids. With 3 bases clipped from V and 5 bases from J, the junction kept 10 bases outside the gene matches.

This clone was observed a single time. The chain joins TRBV19 to TRBJ2-2, with D tentatively TRBD2 (5 bases). The V and J ends lost 3 bases and 7 bases respectively, with 15 bases between them. Germline V CDR1 and CDR2: LNHDA, SQIVND (reference sequence). CDR3 length equals 15 residues. The CDR3 nucleotides are TGTGCCAGTAGTATGGGGAGCAGGTCAGTCGGGGAGCTGTTTTTT. Translating gives CASSMGSRSVGELFF.

The CDR3 region has the DNA TGCGCCAGCAGCCCCAGGGGGAATAATTCACCCCTCCACTTT. It encodes CASSPRGNNSPLHF. The rearrangement uses TRBV4-1 and TRBJ1-6; 7 bases agree with TRBD1. V dropped 4 bases and J dropped 5; count of bases not matched to a gene: 2. The CDR3 loop spans 14 amino acids. CDR1 MGHRA and CDR2 YSYEKL come from the germline V gene.

The DNA for the CDR3 is TGTGCCAGCAGTCCCTACGGACAGGGTAATCAGCCCCAGCATTTT. Encoded protein: CASSPYGQGNQPQHF. The J gene is TRBJ1-5, the V gene TRBV27, with TRBD1 matching 8 bases. Trimming at V came to 5 bases and at J to 4 bases, leaving 7 bases not matched to a gene. Looked up from germline, CDR1 is MNHEY and CDR2 is SMNVEV (reference sequence). This CDR3 spans 15 amino acids.

This clone has just one count. The chain joins TRBV10-1 to TRBJ2-3; the D gene is possibly TRBD1 (5 bases). This CDR3 is built from 13 residues. The V end lost 2 bases, the J end lost 6 bases, and 9 bases lay between the germline ends. From germline, CDR1 is WNHNN and CDR2 SYGVQD (reference sequence). The CDR3 loop is CASSEVGADTQYF. The CDR3 region has the DNA TGCGCCAGCAGTGAGGTAGGGGCGGATACGCAGTATTTT.

This clone occurred once. The J gene is TRBJ2-1, the V gene TRBV4-3, with 7 bases that match TRBD2. CDR3 size: 13 residues. Trimming removed 8 bases from V and 4 bases from J; junction bases left unmatched: 5. CDR1 is LGHNA and CDR2 is YSLEER in the germline V gene. The CDR3 loop is CASGERGYNEQFF. For the CDR3, the DNA is TGCGCCAGCGGTGAGCGGGGATACAATGAGCAGTTCTTC.

The gene calls are TRBV7-5 and TRBJ2-7; the DNA was not used to check the table's D call, TRBD2. TRBV7-5 is classified as a pseudogene. This CDR3 contains 13 residues. CDR3 nucleotides: TGTGCCAGAAGCTTAGTTTCAGGGAGGGAGCAGTACGTC. Translated, it gives CARSLVSGREQYV.

The V call is TRBV6-6, the J call TRBJ1-1; 9 bases are shared with TRBD1. V trimming: 6 bases; J trimming: 9 bases; junction bases outside the gene matches: 32. The germline CDR1 and CDR2 sequences are MNHNY and SVGAGI (reference sequence). The CDR3 contains 21 residues. CDR3 sequence (DNA): TGTGCCAGCAGCTCCCGGGACAGGGTTCAAGGGACCGGTAGCGGCCTTTATAAAGCTTTCTTT. Translated, it gives CASSSRDRVQGTGSGLYKAFF.

The chain carries TRBV6-6 and TRBJ1-2; D gene ambiguous. The V end was cut by 6 bases, the J end by 4 bases, with 12 bases between. From germline, CDR1 is MNHNY and CDR2 SVGAGI (reference sequence). The CDR3 contains 13 residues. The chain's CDR3 is CASRKTEGYGYTF. The CDR3 nucleotides are TGTGCCAGCAGAAAAACCGAGGGCTATGGCTACACCTTC.

V gene TRBV6-6 combines with J gene TRBJ1-1; 7 bases match TRBD1. Germline lookup yields CDR1 MNHNY and CDR2 SVGAGI (reference sequence). The CDR3 sequence is 13 residues long. V shed 1 base, J shed 10 bases, and the junction held 6 bases outside the gene matches. The CDR3 bases are TGTGCCAGCAGTTACTTCCCCCAGGGGGTAGCTTTCTTT. This translates into CASSYFPQGVAFF.

V and J are TRBV2 and TRBJ1-5; TRBD1 aligns across 9 bases. V shed 5 bases and J 9 bases; nucleotides not matched to a gene: 11. The CDR3 is 15 amino acids. Germline CDR1 reads SNHLY; CDR2 reads FYNNEI. The CDR3 spells CASSRDRARGRPQHF. CDR3 coding DNA: TGTGCCAGCAGTCGGGACAGGGCAAGAGGTAGGCCCCAGCATTTT. The complete variable domain, with remaining parts taken from reference TRBV2 and TRBJ1-5, reads EPEVTQTPSHQVTQMGQEVILRCVPISNHLYFYWYRQILGQKVEFLVSFYNNEISEKSEIFDDQFSVERPDGSNFTLKIRSTKLEDSAMYFCASSRDRARGRPQHFGDGTRLSIL.

The gene calls are TRBV9 and TRBJ2-1; the match to TRBD1 covers 7 bases. Germline loops: CDR1 SGDLS, CDR2 YYNGEE. The V and J ends lost 0 bases and 7 bases, in that order; junction bases with no gene match: 7. The CDR3 extends over 15 amino acids. In DNA, the CDR3 is TGTGCCAGCAGCGTAGAGGGGGCCACATTGAATGAGCAGTTCTTC. Translating gives CASSVEGATLNEQFF.

The CDR3 DNA reads as TGTGCCAGCAGACCCGGAACTAGCGGGGGGTTAATCGGGGAGCTGTTTTTT. Protein sequence: CASRPGTSGGLIGELFF. This sequence joins TRBV2 and TRBJ2-2; the match to TRBD2 covers 12 bases. Trimming cost V 6 bases and J 7 bases; bases outside gene matches: 12. This CDR3 spans 17 amino acids. Germline V gene lookup returns CDR1 SNHLY and CDR2 FYNNEI.

This clone was detected only once. V and J are TRBV10-3 and TRBJ2-3, with D maybe TRBD1 (5 bases). Germline values: CDR1 ENHRY, CDR2 SYGVKD. The CDR3 runs to 18 residues. The V end lost 2 bases, the J end lost 0 bases, and 18 bases lay between the germline ends. The CDR3 DNA reads as TGTGCCATCAGTGAGCCCGCGTATGCAGGGTCTAGCACAGATACGCAGTATTTT. Its translation: CAISEPAYAGSSTDTQYF.

The chain carries TRBV7-8 and TRBJ2-4; possibly TRBD1 for D (6 bases). This CDR3 comprises 14 residues. Trimming shortened V by 5 bases and J by 7 bases, and 15 bases separated the two germline ends. Germline assignment: CDR1 SGHVS and CDR2 FQNEAQ. The CDR3 loop is CASSPERQGNIQYF. The CDR3 DNA reads as TGTGCCAGCAGCCCTGAACGGCAGGGGAACATTCAGTACTTC.